Each of the 18 T cell receptor beta chains below was sequenced from the same sample in a study of blood T cell repertoires in COVID-19. Sequenced by immunoSEQ multiplex PCR; TCRdb stores in-frame clones only, minus some. The table shows about 83,000 clones, with roughly 88% occurring only once. The sample consisted of peripheral blood. All receptors derive from a man in his fifties with active COVID-19.

This chain uses TRBV4-1 with TRBJ2-7; D possibly corresponds to TRBD1 (5 bases). The V end was cut by 1 base, the J end by 1 base, with 8 bases between. CDR1 is MGHRA, CDR2 YSYEKL, per germline. This CDR3 comprises 14 residues. The CDR3 DNA reads TGCGCCAGCAGCCAAGTGCAGGGATCCTACGAGCAGTACTTC. Translating gives CASSQVQGSYEQYF.

The DNA of the CDR3 is TGTGCCATCAGGGAGGACAGGGGCCCGATTTACGAGCAGTACTTC. It yields the protein CAIREDRGPIYEQYF. This chain uses TRBV10-3 with TRBJ2-7; 9 bases line up with TRBD1. After removal of 6 bases from V and 4 bases from J, the junction contained 10 bases not matched to a gene. CDR1 is ENHRY, CDR2 SYGVKD, per germline. The CDR3 totals 15 residues.

The V call is TRBV28, the J call TRBJ1-1, with 7 bases that match TRBD1. With 4 bases clipped from V and 6 bases from J, the junction kept 5 bases outside the gene matches. CDR3 length equals 13 residues. Per germline, CDR1 MDHEN and CDR2 SYDVKM. Written as DNA, the CDR3 is TGTGCCAGCAGTTCATACAGGGGAGCTGAAGCTTTCTTT. As protein: CASSSYRGAEAFF.

This chain joins TRBV4-3 and TRBJ2-7; D unresolved. Germline V gives CDR1 LGHNA, CDR2 YSLEER. Trimming took 2 bases from V and 7 from J, leaving 12 bases between them. The CDR3 has 13 amino acids. As DNA, the CDR3 is TGCGCCAGCAGCCAAATCCGCGAGGTTGAGCAGTACTTC. As protein: CASSQIREVEQYF.

The DNA for the CDR3 is TGTGCCTGGAGTCAGGTTGAACAAGAGACCCAGTACTTC. Its translation is CAWSQVEQETQYF. The chain carries TRBV30 and TRBJ2-5, with D uncertain. Looked up from germline, CDR1 is GTSNPN and CDR2 is SVGIG (reference sequence). There are 13 residues in the CDR3. The V gene lost 2 bases and the J gene lost 2 bases, with 9 bases spanning the gap.

The rearrangement joins TRBV19 to TRBJ1-1, with 10 bases identical to TRBD1. The V gene's germline CDR1 is LNHDA and CDR2 SQIVND (reference sequence). The V gene end was trimmed by 5 bases and the J gene end by 3 bases; junction bases not matched to a gene: 6. CDR3 length: 15 residues. The CDR3 nucleotides read TGTGCCAGTAGTCCCGACAGGGGGCAGGACACTGAAGCTTTCTTT. It encodes CASSPDRGQDTEAFF.

The V call is TRBV19, the J call TRBJ1-2, with D perhaps matching TRBD1 (6 bases). The germline V gene has CDR1 LNHDA and CDR2 SQIVND (reference sequence). Between the trimmed V and J ends, which lost 5 bases and 4 bases, there was a span of 14 bases. The CDR3 is 14 amino acids. CDR3 protein: CASSAQGRGYGYTF. DNA of the CDR3: TGTGCCAGTAGTGCCCAGGGGAGGGGCTATGGCTACACCTTC.

The chain is built from TRBV2 and TRBJ2-5, with a tentative D call TRBD1 (5 bases). This CDR3 contains 14 residues. With 1 base removed from V and 4 bases from J, the gap between germline ends came to 10 bases. Germline V CDR1 and CDR2: SNHLY, FYNNEI. The CDR3 DNA reads as TGTGCCAGCAGTGAAGGGGGCGAGGCAGAGACCCAGTACTTC. Protein: CASSEGGEAETQYF.

The chain is built from TRBV18 and TRBJ2-5, with 7 nucleotides matching TRBD1. V trimming: 4 bases; J trimming: 12 bases; junction bases outside the gene matches: 20. Per germline, CDR1 KGHSH and CDR2 LQKENI. This CDR3 is 16 amino acids long. CDR3 protein: CASSRDRDRFLSTKYF. CDR3 bases: TGTGCCAGCTCACGGGATAGGGACAGATTCCTTTCTACCAAGTACTTC.

The V gene is TRBV6-5, the J gene TRBJ2-4, with a tentative D call TRBD1 (6 bases). The CDR3 is 13 residues long. Per the germline V gene, CDR1 is MNHEY and CDR2 is SVGAGI. V shed 9 bases and J shed 7 bases, with 16 bases lying between them. The CDR3 sequence is CASGTGLNNIQYF. Written as DNA, the CDR3 is TGTGCCAGTGGTACAGGGCTGAACAACATTCAGTACTTC.

The chain employs TRBV7-8 and TRBJ2-1, with 7 bases that match TRBD2. The CDR3 length is 16 residues. CDR1 SGHVS and CDR2 FQNEAQ come from the germline V gene. The junction had 11 bases not matched to a gene; V was cut back by 7 bases and J by 2 bases. The CDR3 sequence is CASTPYRRGTYNEQFF. The CDR3 coding sequence is TGTGCCAGCACTCCGTATAGGCGGGGGACCTACAATGAGCAGTTCTTC.

Here the CDR3 reads CASSLEGTGGLTVDQPQHF. The CDR3 DNA reads as TGTGCCAGCAGTTTAGAAGGGACAGGGGGACTGACGGTTGATCAGCCCCAGCATTTT. The chain uses TRBV28 and TRBJ1-5, with TRBD1 matching over 11 bases. The V gene end was trimmed by 2 bases and the J gene end by 5 bases; junction bases not matched to a gene: 14. From germline, CDR1 is MDHEN and CDR2 SYDVKM. The CDR3 is 19 amino acids.

The V and J genes are TRBV7-2 and TRBJ2-7; maybe TRBD2 (5 bases). Trimming took off 1 base at V and 5 bases at J, with 15 bases between the two ends. Germline V gene sequence: CDR1 SGHTA, CDR2 FQGNSA. There are 15 residues in the CDR3. This CDR3 is CASSLVRVGSHEQYF. CDR3 in DNA: TGTGCCAGCAGCTTAGTTCGCGTAGGGAGCCACGAGCAGTACTTC.

V is TRBV6-2 or TRBV6-3 and J is TRBJ2-7; TRBD2 aligns across 9 bases. The CDR3 extends over 13 amino acids. J gave up 6 bases and V 4 bases, and 4 bases lay outside the gene matches. Germline loops: CDR1 MNHEY, CDR2 SVGEGT. This CDR3 is CASSSISGGEQYF. In nucleotides, the CDR3 is TGTGCCAGCAGTTCCATTAGCGGGGGCGAGCAGTACTTC.

J is TRBJ1-1 and V is TRBV28; TRBD1 agrees at 7 bases. V trimming: 5 bases; J trimming: 14 bases; junction bases outside the gene matches: 14. CDR3 size: 13 residues. Germline-derived CDR1 and CDR2 are MDHEN and SYDVKM. CDR3 loop: CASSTPGGRTFFF. The CDR3 DNA sequence: TGTGCCAGCAGTACCCCAGGGGGGAGGACGTTCTTCTTT.

This chain links TRBV30 with TRBJ2-5; possible D gene TRBD2, 6 bases. The germline V gene has CDR1 GTSNPN and CDR2 SVGIG (reference sequence). This CDR3 has 13 residues. V was clipped by 2 bases and J by 5 bases, with 12 bases between them. The CDR3 protein is CAWSPGLRETQYF. In nucleotides, the CDR3 is TGTGCCTGGAGTCCGGGACTCCGGGAGACCCAGTACTTC.

The DNA of the CDR3 is TGTGCCTGGAGTGACTCGGCGGGGAAGTATTATGGAAACACCATATATTTT. It is translated as CAWSDSAGKYYGNTIYF. The rearrangement joins TRBV30 to TRBJ1-3; D unclear. The CDR3 has 17 residues. Germline CDR1 and CDR2: GTSNPN and SVGIG (reference sequence). Between the trimmed V and J ends, which lost 1 base and 3 bases, there was a span of 19 bases.

This clone was detected a few times. The rearrangement joins TRBV6-5 to TRBJ2-4; D might be TRBD1 (5 bases). Germline loops: CDR1 MNHEY, CDR2 SVGAGI. The CDR3 has 15 residues. Trimming took off 2 bases at V and 8 bases at J, with 16 bases between the two ends. CDR3 sequence: CASSYRGRRGDIQYF. The CDR3 DNA follows: TGTGCCAGCAGTTACAGGGGCAGAAGGGGCGACATTCAGTACTTC.